Sequencing of this T cell receptor beta chain was carried out in a study of shared clonotypes between healthy human individuals. Study results and limitations: Clonotypes which were not shared had lower generation probabilities than clonotypes that all four donors shared. Naive subsets tended to show greater estimated richness than memory subsets.

The sample holds one count of this clone. Its target is unknown. Per the original methods: ImmunoSEQ only sent back junction sequences with no quality scores, so filtering was done differently. Data came from immunoSEQ multiplex PCR; TCRdb stores just in-frame clones and leaves some out. That table is the source of V, J and clone size, and D and trimming were worked out from the DNA. The repertoire holds under 2.5 million clones, with 85% to 95% as singletons. Researchers partitioned CD4+ cells into CD45RA+ naive and CD45RA-negative memory subsets. Between the trimmed V and J ends, which lost 0 bases and 5 bases, there was a span of 6 bases. From germline, CDR1 is SGHNT and CDR2 YYREEE (reference sequence). CDR3 size: 13 residues.

J is TRBJ2-4 and V is TRBV5-4; D not resolved. The receptor's source is a man aged 18 to 35 in good health. Some clones in this sample may be carry-over from other donors' samples. Input material: naive CD4+ T cells from PBMCs. The subset here: CD45RA+ positively selected. The DNA of the CDR3 is TGTGCCAGCAGCTTGGACAGAGAAAACATTCAGTACTTC. Translating gives CASSLDRENIQYF.